Shown below are 23 T cell receptor beta chains from a single sample sequenced in a study of cytotoxic CD8 clonotypes in ibrutinib-treated CLL. Libraries were prepared by immunoSEQ multiplex PCR; TCRdb keeps only in-frame clonotypes and omits some of them. Seen here are approximately 280,000 clones, less than 85% observed once, and the top ten hold about 5.3%. This material consisted of PBMCs, taken at disease progression, from a patient treated with ibrutinib. These receptors all come from a human donor with chronic lymphocytic leukemia.

This clone has just a few counts. The chain employs TRBV4-1 and TRBJ1-2; no firm D call. CDR1 is MGHRA and CDR2 is YSYEKL in the germline V gene. The CDR3 is 16 amino acids. Trimming removed 0 bases from V and 4 bases from J, with 15 bases in between. The CDR3 loop is CASSQDSLVRGYGYTF. The CDR3 DNA sequence: TGCGCCAGCAGCCAAGATTCTCTCGTCCGAGGCTATGGCTACACCTTC.

Here the CDR3 DNA reads TGTGCCAGCAGTTATACAGGCAGTCAGCCCCAGCATTTT. This translates into CASSYTGSQPQHF. The chain links TRBV27 to TRBJ1-5; D might be TRBD1 (5 bases). Per germline, CDR1 MNHEY and CDR2 SMNVEV (reference sequence). The CDR3 length is 13 residues. Trimming cost V 4 bases and J 6 bases, with 10 bases left between them.

A few counts support this clone. This chain connects TRBV10-1 to TRBJ1-5; D uncertain. Germline CDR1 and CDR2: WNHNN and SYGVQD (reference sequence). Trimming left V 0 bases short and J 0 bases short, with 9 bases between. This CDR3 has 16 residues. Here the CDR3 reads CASSESKGDSNQPQHF. The CDR3 DNA reads as TGCGCCAGCAGTGAGTCGAAGGGAGATAGCAATCAGCCCCAGCATTTT.

This clone was counted once. The chain joins TRBV27 to TRBJ2-7, with D possibly matching TRBD2 (6 bases). The germline CDR1 and CDR2 sequences are MNHEY and SMNVEV (reference sequence). The CDR3 has 12 amino acids. The V gene lost 8 bases and the J gene lost 5 bases, with 13 bases spanning the gap. The CDR3 nucleotides are TGTGCCAGCGGAACCGGGAGCCACGAGCAGTACTTC. Residues: CASGTGSHEQYF.

V and J are TRBV11-2 and TRBJ1-3; D gene uncertain. V dropped 5 bases and J dropped 0 bases, with 11 bases sitting between them. Germline V gene sequence: CDR1 SGHAT, CDR2 FQNNGV. CDR3 size: 15 residues. The CDR3 DNA sequence: TGTGCCAGCAGCCGACTCAGCCCCTCTGGAAACACCATATATTTT. Its protein product is CASSRLSPSGNTIYF.

This clone came up a few times. Distinct nucleotide sequences in the sample also encode this CDR3. The rearrangement links TRBV5-1 to TRBJ2-7, with 11 positions matching TRBD1. Per the germline V gene, CDR1 is SGHRS and CDR2 is YFSETQ. This CDR3 region has 14 residues. The J segment lost 3 bases and the V segment lost 4 bases, leaving 3 bases of the junction unmatched. The CDR3 sequence is CASSPGTGGYEQYF. CDR3 DNA: TGCGCCAGCAGCCCGGGGACAGGGGGCTACGAGCAGTACTTC.

The chain uses TRBV7-8 and TRBJ2-7; no clear D gene. This CDR3 has 14 residues. Trimming cost V 0 bases and J 1 base, with 7 bases left between them. Germline assignment: CDR1 SGHVS and CDR2 FQNEAQ. The CDR3 protein is CASSLAGISYEQYF. CDR3 bases: TGTGCCAGCAGCTTAGCGGGGATTTCCTACGAGCAGTACTTC.

This clone has only one observation. The gene calls are TRBV4-3 and TRBJ2-5; no firm D call. V was cut by 1 base and J by 1 base, with 7 bases left in between. CDR3 length equals 14 residues. CDR1 and CDR2 (germline): LGHNA, YSLEER. Here the CDR3 DNA reads TGCGCCAGCAGCCAAGTACGGTTCCAAGAGACCCAGTACTTC. Translating gives CASSQVRFQETQYF.

This clone was counted between two and nine times. This chain links TRBV19 with TRBJ1-5, with D perhaps matching TRBD1 (5 bases). The V end was cut by 4 bases, the J end by 6 bases, with 7 bases between. CDR3 length: 12 residues. The germline V gene has CDR1 LNHDA and CDR2 SQIVND (reference sequence). The CDR3: CASSTGIQPQHF. CDR3 nucleotide sequence: TGTGCCAGTAGTACAGGGATTCAGCCCCAGCATTTT.

The chain combines TRBV18 with TRBJ2-7; 7 bases agree with TRBD2. The CDR3 is 13 residues long. V was pared by 0 bases and J by 6 bases, with 2 bases of the junction left unmatched. CDR1 and CDR2 (germline): KGHSH, LQKENI. CDR3 residues: CASSPPLAFEQYF. DNA of the CDR3: TGTGCCAGCTCACCACCACTAGCGTTCGAGCAGTACTTC. The entire variable domain, with the rest obtained from reference TRBV18 and TRBJ2-7, is as follows: NAGVMQNPRHLVRRRGQEARLRCSPMKGHSHVYWYRQLPEEGLKFMVYLQKENIIDESGMPKERFSAEFPKEGPSILRIQQVVRGDSAAYFCASSPPLAFEQYFGPGTRLTVT.

The V call is TRBV9, the J call TRBJ2-1; 7 bases fit TRBD1. Per germline, CDR1 SGDLS and CDR2 YYNGEE. Trimming at V came to 5 bases and at J to 2 bases, leaving 16 bases not matched to a gene. CDR3 length: 18 residues. The chain's CDR3 is CASSGDRVLPAPYNEQFF. DNA for the CDR3: TGTGCCAGCAGTGGGGACAGAGTACTGCCCGCTCCCTACAATGAGCAGTTCTTC.

This sequence joins TRBV19 and TRBJ2-7; TRBD2 agrees at 9 bases. This CDR3 has 14 residues. V shed 7 bases and J 2 bases; nucleotides not matched to a gene: 6. CDR1 LNHDA and CDR2 SQIVND come from the germline V gene (reference sequence). The CDR3 is CASMASGKAYEQYF. The CDR3 DNA follows: TGTGCCAGTATGGCTAGCGGGAAAGCCTACGAGCAGTACTTC.

The chain uses TRBV5-1 and TRBJ2-3, with a tentative D call TRBD2 (5 bases). The V gene lost 0 bases and the J gene lost 6 bases, with 11 bases spanning the gap. The germline CDR1 and CDR2 sequences are SGHRS and YFSETQ. The CDR3 totals 14 residues. CDR3 DNA: TGCGCCAGCAGCTTGGCCGGATGGGAGGATACGCAGTATTTT. Protein sequence: CASSLAGWEDTQYF.

The rearrangement uses TRBV9 and TRBJ2-7; D call uncertain. Germline V lookup: CDR1 SGDLS, CDR2 YYNGEE. The CDR3 runs to 13 residues. The V and J ends lost 2 bases and 5 bases respectively, with 11 bases between them. The CDR3 sequence: CASSVVVGDEQYF. Written as DNA, the CDR3 is TGTGCCAGCAGCGTGGTGGTGGGCGACGAGCAGTACTTC.

The chain links TRBV5-1 to TRBJ2-3; no reliable D call. Germline lookup yields CDR1 SGHRS and CDR2 YFSETQ. CDR3 length: 13 amino acids. With 3 bases removed from V and 0 bases from J, the gap between germline ends came to 5 bases. The CDR3 DNA reads as TGCGCCAGCAGCTCAACTAGCACAGATACGCAGTATTTT. It is translated as CASSSTSTDTQYF.

The V call is TRBV29-1, the J call TRBJ2-2; unclear D gene. The V gene's germline CDR1 is SQVTM and CDR2 ANQGSEA. The CDR3 is 11 amino acids. V was shortened by 6 bases and J by 5 bases, with 7 bases between the two germline ends. The CDR3 loop is CSVAVTGELFF. For the CDR3, the DNA is TGCAGCGTAGCCGTAACCGGGGAGCTGTTTTTT.

A few counts support this clone. V is TRBV19 and J is TRBJ1-5, with 7 bases aligning to TRBD1. The CDR3 length is 15 residues. Losses at the gene ends were 3 bases for V and 6 bases for J; bases not matched to a gene: 8. The germline V gene has CDR1 LNHDA and CDR2 SQIVND (reference sequence). CDR3 in amino acids: CASSIRGIGGQPQHF. The CDR3 region has the DNA TGTGCCAGTAGTATCAGGGGGATTGGGGGTCAGCCCCAGCATTTT.

The chain combines TRBV4-1 with TRBJ1-5, with no clear D. V shed 5 bases and J shed 3 bases, with 14 bases lying between them. CDR1 and CDR2 from the germline V gene are MGHRA and YSYEKL. The CDR3 length is 15 residues. As DNA, the CDR3 is TGCGCCAGCAGCTCCCAGTACGCGAACAATCAGCCCCAGCATTTT. This gives the protein CASSSQYANNQPQHF.

J is TRBJ2-1 and V is TRBV4-1, with 10 bases identical to TRBD2. The germline V gene encodes CDR1 MGHRA and CDR2 YSYEKL. This CDR3 is built from 15 residues. J was trimmed by 8 bases and V by 3 bases; bases with no gene match: 7. For the CDR3, the DNA is TGCGCCAGCAGCCATATTAGCGGGGGGAGGGATGAGCAGTTCTTC. It specifies CASSHISGGRDEQFF.

This clone turned up a few times. This chain joins TRBV10-3 and TRBJ2-7, with TRBD2 as a possible D gene (6 bases). The CDR3 is 12 amino acids. Trimming pared 3 bases from V and 3 bases from J, leaving 6 bases between. Germline CDR1 and CDR2: ENHRY and SYGVKD. The CDR3 sequence is CAISDGSYEQYF. The CDR3 DNA reads TGTGCCATCAGTGACGGGAGCTACGAGCAGTACTTC.

V gene TRBV4-3 combines with J gene TRBJ1-2, with 10 bases identical to TRBD1. With 3 bases clipped from V and 6 bases from J, the junction kept 7 bases outside the gene matches. The CDR3 contains 15 residues. The germline CDR1 and CDR2 sequences are LGHNA and YSLEER. The CDR3 DNA is TGCGCCAGCAGCCAGGGACAGGGGCGAATGGATGGCTACACCTTC. Translating gives CASSQGQGRMDGYTF.

The chain joins TRBV7-9 to TRBJ2-5; D is unclear. Germline-derived CDR1 and CDR2 are SEHNR and FQNEAQ (reference sequence). This CDR3 spans 13 amino acids. V lost 7 bases and J lost 0, with 9 bases in between. The CDR3 reads CASIQENQETQYF. The CDR3 coding sequence is TGTGCCAGCATCCAGGAAAACCAAGAGACCCAGTACTTC.

Only one count was recorded for this clone. This sequence joins TRBV6-6 and TRBJ2-7; D ambiguous. CDR1 is MNHNY, CDR2 SVGAGI, per germline (reference sequence). This CDR3 is 15 amino acids long. V lost 0 bases and J 1 base, leaving 10 bases between the germline ends. CDR3 nucleotide sequence: TGTGCCAGCAGTTACTCGCGCGCGGTGTCCTACGAGCAGTACTTC. Amino acids: CASSYSRAVSYEQYF.